This TCR beta chain was sequenced for a study of cytomegalovirus exposure and HLA in healthy donors. Primers for the PCR totalled 60 Vbeta and 13 Jbeta. Some clones are missing from TCRdb's copy, which holds only in-frame ones; the method was immunoSEQ multiplex PCR. Of some 38,000 clones listed, 68% are singletons. J was trimmed by 3 bases and V by 1 base; bases with no gene match: 9. The CDR3 extends over 17 amino acids. The germline CDR1 and CDR2 sequences are SGHAT and FQNNGV. The sequence was obtained from a man aged 35 to 55 in good health and CMV-seronegative. The chain links TRBV11-2 to TRBJ1-1; 9 nucleotides line up with TRBD1. Sequencing was done on a sample of PBMCs. CDR3: CASSLGDRVFGDTEAFF. Written as DNA, the CDR3 is TGTGCCAGCAGCTTAGGGGACAGGGTTTTTGGGGACACTGAAGCTTTCTTT. The whole variable domain, filled in from reference TRBV11-2 and TRBJ1-1, reads EAGVAQSPRYKIIEKRQSVAFWCNPISGHATLYWYQQILGQGPKLLIQFQNNGVVDDSQLPKDRFSAERLKGVDSTLKIQPAKLEDSAVYLCASSLGDRVFGDTEAFFGQGTRLTVV.